These 25 T cell receptor beta chains originate from one sample sequenced in a study of T cell repertoires in cytomegalovirus infection. Antigens of these TCRs are unknown. TCRdb re-analysed the reads in MiXCR, keeping a single row per CDR3 protein. The sample lists some 350,000 distinct CDR3 sequences; about a third were seen once. The sample consisted of cultured PBMCs, taken from culture after CMV antigen stimulation. The receptors were sampled from a human donor in good health (CMV status not recorded). Some clones in this sample may be carry-over from other donors' samples.

The chain links TRBV28 to TRBJ1-4; possible D gene TRBD1, 6 bases. Trimming took 6 bases from V and 5 from J, leaving 10 bases between them. Germline assignment: CDR1 MDHEN and CDR2 SYDVKM. There are 13 residues in the CDR3. CDR3 amino acids: CASRDSGNEKLFF. The CDR3 region has the DNA TGTGCCAGCAGGGACAGCGGGAATGAAAAACTGTTTTTT.

A few counts support this clonotype. The chain uses TRBV28 and TRBJ2-4; D is undetermined. V was pared by 7 bases and J by 2 bases, with 6 bases between. The CDR3 is made up of 12 amino acids. CDR1 and CDR2 (germline): MDHEN, SYDVKM. CDR3 sequence reads: CASTTTKNIQYF. The DNA for the CDR3 is TGTGCCAGCACCACGACCAAAAACATTCAGTACTTC.

This clonotype was observed many times. V and J are TRBV7-6 and TRBJ1-1, with D hard to call. The CDR3 extends over 14 amino acids. V lost 5 bases and J 0 bases, leaving 10 bases between the germline ends. Germline lookup yields CDR1 SGHVS and CDR2 FNYEAQ. In DNA, the CDR3 is TGTGCCAGCAGCGCCAAGCCGGTGAACACTGAAGCTTTCTTT. Its translation is CASSAKPVNTEAFF.

The sample holds a few counts of this clonotype. This chain uses TRBV6-1 with TRBJ1-1; D remains unclear. CDR1 is MNHNS, CDR2 SASEGT, per germline. The V end lost 3 bases, the J end lost 6 bases, and 14 bases lay between the germline ends. The CDR3 extends over 14 amino acids. The CDR3 protein is CASSESGVVAEAFF. The CDR3 coding sequence is TGTGCCAGCAGTGAGAGCGGGGTAGTAGCTGAAGCTTTCTTT.

This clonotype came up once. This sequence joins TRBV18 and TRBJ2-1; 10 bases are a match to TRBD1. V was clipped by 5 bases and J by 7 bases; unmatched bases: 11. This CDR3 has 16 amino acids. Germline values: CDR1 KGHSH, CDR2 LQKENI. CDR3 coding DNA: TGTGCCAGCTCAAGACCGGGACAGGGGATAAGGAATGAGCAGTTCTTC. This translates into CASSRPGQGIRNEQFF.

This rearrangement joins TRBV15 to TRBJ1-5, with 7 bases fitting TRBD1. This CDR3 has 15 residues. Germline V gene data show CDR1 as LNHNV and CDR2 as YYDKDF (reference sequence). The J segment lost 3 bases and the V segment lost 1 base, leaving 3 bases of the junction unmatched. DNA for the CDR3: TGTGCCACCAGCAGAGTACAGGGGCTCAATCAGCCCCAGCATTTT. Protein product: CATSRVQGLNQPQHF.

The genes are TRBV11-2 and TRBJ2-1; D possibly matches TRBD1 or TRBD2 (5 bases each). The V end was cut by 1 base, the J end by 7 bases, with 20 bases between. Germline CDR1 reads SGHAT; CDR2 reads FQNNGV. The CDR3 sequence is 17 residues long. The CDR3 reads CASSLAGPPSSGNEQFF. Written as DNA, the CDR3 is TGTGCCAGCAGCTTAGCGGGACCTCCCTCGTCCGGGAATGAGCAGTTCTTC.

The V gene is TRBV11-2, the J gene TRBJ2-1, with a possible D match to TRBD1 (5 bases). From germline, CDR1 is SGHAT and CDR2 FQNNGV. CDR3 length: 11 amino acids. The V gene lost 6 bases and the J gene lost 8 bases, with 8 bases spanning the gap. CDR3 DNA sequence: TGTGCCAGCAGTCAGGGCCATGAGCAGTTCTTC. Translation: CASSQGHEQFF.

V usage is TRBV7-2 and J usage is TRBJ1-1; 7 nucleotides agree with TRBD1. V trimming: 5 bases; J trimming: 11 bases; junction bases outside the gene matches: 17. Germline CDR1 is SGHTA and CDR2 is FQGNSA. This CDR3 is built from 15 residues. The CDR3, as DNA: TGTGCCAGCAGCACAGGCACGACAGGGCCTCTCCGTGCTTTCTTT. As protein: CASSTGTTGPLRAFF.

This sequence joins TRBV28 and TRBJ2-5, with 12 positions matching TRBD1. This CDR3 comprises 17 residues. Germline V gene lookup returns CDR1 MDHEN and CDR2 SYDVKM. V lost 5 bases and J lost 5; bases outside the gene matches: 12. CDR3 amino acids: CASSLMTGQGARETQYF. The DNA for the CDR3 is TGTGCCAGCAGTCTCATGACGGGACAGGGGGCGCGGGAGACCCAGTACTTC.

A few counts support this clonotype. The rearrangement uses TRBV27 and TRBJ2-7; the D is unclear. V was shortened by 1 base and J by 2 bases, with 18 bases between the two germline ends. The CDR3 contains 17 residues. Germline assignment: CDR1 MNHEY and CDR2 SMNVEV (reference sequence). CDR3 amino acids: CASSLFKQNLTTYEQYF. CDR3 coding DNA: TGTGCCAGCAGTTTATTCAAGCAAAACCTAACCACCTACGAGCAGTACTTC.

V gene TRBV10-3 combines with J gene TRBJ1-2, with no clear D. The ends were cut back, 4 bases at V and 5 bases at J, with 14 bases in the middle. The CDR3 consists of 14 residues. Germline-derived CDR1 and CDR2 are ENHRY and SYGVKD. In DNA, the CDR3 is TGTGCCATCAGTGTAGACCGATCCGCGTATGGCTACACCTTC. Translated: CAISVDRSAYGYTF.

This clonotype has more than one count but fewer than ten. This chain links TRBV7-2 with TRBJ2-3; TRBD1 or TRBD2 may be the D gene (5 bases each). Between the trimmed V and J ends, which lost 6 bases and 2 bases, there was a span of 12 bases. CDR3 size: 14 residues. Germline V gene data show CDR1 as SGHTA and CDR2 as FQGNSA. This CDR3 reads CASSLGPTTDTQYF. The DNA of the CDR3 is TGTGCCAGCAGTTTGGGACCTACCACAGATACGCAGTATTTT.

This clonotype turned up a few times. The gene calls are TRBV7-9 and TRBJ2-2; 7 positions match TRBD1. The CDR3 spans 17 residues. V lost 5 bases, J lost 0 bases, and 9 bases stayed unmatched. Germline V gives CDR1 SEHNR, CDR2 FQNEAQ (reference sequence). In DNA form, the CDR3 reads TGTGCCAGCAGCGCCTCAACCGGGACAGCGAACACCGGGGAGCTGTTTTTT. It specifies CASSASTGTANTGELFF.

In its sample, this clonotype was seen a few times. The chain carries TRBV7-2 and TRBJ2-5, with 11 nucleotides matching TRBD2. The germline V gene encodes CDR1 SGHTA and CDR2 FQGNSA. J was trimmed by 4 bases and V by 1 base; bases with no gene match: 8. The CDR3 is 17 amino acids. CDR3 protein: CASSLDLAGGVLETQYF. The CDR3 bases are TGTGCCAGCAGCTTAGATTTAGCGGGAGGGGTCTTAGAGACCCAGTACTTC. Filled out from reference TRBV7-2 and TRBJ2-5, the complete variable domain reads GAGVSQSPSNKVTEKGKDVELRCDPISGHTALYWYRQSLGQGLEFLIYFQGNSAPDKSGLPSDRFSAERTGGSVSTLTIQRTQQEDSAVYLCASSLDLAGGVLETQYFGPGTRLLVL.

This clonotype was observed a few times. The chain couples TRBV5-1 to TRBJ2-7; 7 bases match TRBD1. The J segment lost 5 bases and the V segment lost 2 bases, leaving 4 bases of the junction unmatched. CDR1 is SGHRS and CDR2 is YFSETQ in the germline V gene. The CDR3 is 13 amino acids. Written as DNA, the CDR3 is TGCGCCAGCAGCTTCGAAAGGGGGCACGAGCAGTACTTC. It yields the protein CASSFERGHEQYF. The entire variable domain, with the rest obtained from reference TRBV5-1 and TRBJ2-7, is as follows: KAGVTQTPRYLIKTRGQQVTLSCSPISGHRSVSWYQQTPGQGLQFLFEYFSETQRNKGNFPGRFSGRQFSNSRSEMNVSTLELGDSALYLCASSFERGHEQYFGPGTRLTVT.

This clonotype was picked up a small number of times. This rearrangement joins TRBV7-9 to TRBJ2-3; unclear D gene. The CDR3 length is 14 residues. V gave up 1 base and J gave up 1 base, with 6 bases separating them. The germline V gene has CDR1 SEHNR and CDR2 FQNEAQ (reference sequence). CDR3 sequence (DNA): TGTGCCAGCAGCTTAGGTTATGGCACAGATACGCAGTATTTT. It yields the protein CASSLGYGTDTQYF.

The rearrangement uses TRBV6-5 and TRBJ2-5, with 7 bases that match TRBD2. CDR3 length: 15 amino acids. Unmatched junction bases numbered 12, after V lost 6 bases and J lost 5 bases. The V gene's germline CDR1 is MNHEY and CDR2 SVGAGI. As DNA, the CDR3 is TGTGCCAGCAGGAGGGAGGGTCAAGTTCGGGAGACCCAGTACTTC. Translated, it gives CASRREGQVRETQYF.

The V and J genes are TRBV6-5 and TRBJ2-1; TRBD2 might be the D (5 bases). The ends were cut back, 0 bases at V and 3 bases at J, with 12 bases in the middle. This CDR3 contains 16 residues. CDR1 and CDR2 from the germline V gene are MNHEY and SVGAGI. The DNA for the CDR3 is TGTGCCAGCAGTTACTCTGTAGTACGGGACTACAATGAGCAGTTCTTC. It codes for CASSYSVVRDYNEQFF.

This rearrangement joins TRBV11-2 to TRBJ2-1; D gene ambiguous. Deletions cut 5 bases from V and 4 bases from J, with 9 bases between. The CDR3 extends over 13 amino acids. Germline V gene data show CDR1 as SGHAT and CDR2 as FQNNGV. The CDR3 DNA reads TGTGCCAGCAGCCAGTTACTATACAATGAGCAGTTCTTC. It codes for CASSQLLYNEQFF.

In this sample, this clonotype turned up many times. CDR3 bases: TGTGCCAGCAGTTACGGACAGGCGAACACTGAAGCTTTCTTT. The encoded protein is CASSYGQANTEAFF. The chain employs TRBV6-5 and TRBJ1-1; TRBD1 matches 7 bases. Germline V gene data show CDR1 as MNHEY and CDR2 as SVGAGI. Losses at the gene ends were 2 bases for V and 1 base for J; bases not matched to a gene: 1. This CDR3 spans 14 amino acids.

This CDR3 is CASSLFSDRSDTEAFF. Written as DNA, the CDR3 is TGTGCCAGCAGCTTATTCTCGGACAGGAGCGACACTGAAGCTTTCTTT. V is TRBV7-8 and J is TRBJ1-1; 7 bases fit TRBD1. Looked up from germline, CDR1 is SGHVS and CDR2 is FQNEAQ. V shed 2 bases and J 3 bases; nucleotides not matched to a gene: 9. The CDR3 totals 16 residues.

The chain joins TRBV29-1 to TRBJ1-2; D might be TRBD1 (6 bases). This CDR3 region has 13 residues. The germline V and J ends were trimmed by 4 bases and 3 bases, with 12 bases remaining between them. Germline CDR1 is SQVTM and CDR2 is ANQGSEA. CDR3 nucleotide sequence: TGCAGCGTTGTAACAGGGACCGACTATGGCTACACCTTC. Translation gives CSVVTGTDYGYTF.

The chain couples TRBV7-9 to TRBJ1-2; no clear D. The CDR3 runs 14 residues. Germline V lookup: CDR1 SEHNR, CDR2 FQNEAQ (reference sequence). Deletions cut 2 bases from V and 3 bases from J, with 10 bases between. The CDR3 spells CASSLSQGHYGYTF. The DNA for the CDR3 is TGTGCCAGCAGCTTATCGCAAGGCCACTATGGCTACACCTTC.

The chain recombines TRBV19 with TRBJ1-3; D is ambiguous. The germline V gene encodes CDR1 LNHDA and CDR2 SQIVND (reference sequence). Trimming shortened V by 5 bases and J by 0 bases, and 5 bases separated the two germline ends. The CDR3 spans 13 residues. CDR3 loop: CASSVGSGNTIYF. CDR3 nucleotide sequence: TGTGCCAGTAGTGTTGGCTCTGGAAACACCATATATTTT.